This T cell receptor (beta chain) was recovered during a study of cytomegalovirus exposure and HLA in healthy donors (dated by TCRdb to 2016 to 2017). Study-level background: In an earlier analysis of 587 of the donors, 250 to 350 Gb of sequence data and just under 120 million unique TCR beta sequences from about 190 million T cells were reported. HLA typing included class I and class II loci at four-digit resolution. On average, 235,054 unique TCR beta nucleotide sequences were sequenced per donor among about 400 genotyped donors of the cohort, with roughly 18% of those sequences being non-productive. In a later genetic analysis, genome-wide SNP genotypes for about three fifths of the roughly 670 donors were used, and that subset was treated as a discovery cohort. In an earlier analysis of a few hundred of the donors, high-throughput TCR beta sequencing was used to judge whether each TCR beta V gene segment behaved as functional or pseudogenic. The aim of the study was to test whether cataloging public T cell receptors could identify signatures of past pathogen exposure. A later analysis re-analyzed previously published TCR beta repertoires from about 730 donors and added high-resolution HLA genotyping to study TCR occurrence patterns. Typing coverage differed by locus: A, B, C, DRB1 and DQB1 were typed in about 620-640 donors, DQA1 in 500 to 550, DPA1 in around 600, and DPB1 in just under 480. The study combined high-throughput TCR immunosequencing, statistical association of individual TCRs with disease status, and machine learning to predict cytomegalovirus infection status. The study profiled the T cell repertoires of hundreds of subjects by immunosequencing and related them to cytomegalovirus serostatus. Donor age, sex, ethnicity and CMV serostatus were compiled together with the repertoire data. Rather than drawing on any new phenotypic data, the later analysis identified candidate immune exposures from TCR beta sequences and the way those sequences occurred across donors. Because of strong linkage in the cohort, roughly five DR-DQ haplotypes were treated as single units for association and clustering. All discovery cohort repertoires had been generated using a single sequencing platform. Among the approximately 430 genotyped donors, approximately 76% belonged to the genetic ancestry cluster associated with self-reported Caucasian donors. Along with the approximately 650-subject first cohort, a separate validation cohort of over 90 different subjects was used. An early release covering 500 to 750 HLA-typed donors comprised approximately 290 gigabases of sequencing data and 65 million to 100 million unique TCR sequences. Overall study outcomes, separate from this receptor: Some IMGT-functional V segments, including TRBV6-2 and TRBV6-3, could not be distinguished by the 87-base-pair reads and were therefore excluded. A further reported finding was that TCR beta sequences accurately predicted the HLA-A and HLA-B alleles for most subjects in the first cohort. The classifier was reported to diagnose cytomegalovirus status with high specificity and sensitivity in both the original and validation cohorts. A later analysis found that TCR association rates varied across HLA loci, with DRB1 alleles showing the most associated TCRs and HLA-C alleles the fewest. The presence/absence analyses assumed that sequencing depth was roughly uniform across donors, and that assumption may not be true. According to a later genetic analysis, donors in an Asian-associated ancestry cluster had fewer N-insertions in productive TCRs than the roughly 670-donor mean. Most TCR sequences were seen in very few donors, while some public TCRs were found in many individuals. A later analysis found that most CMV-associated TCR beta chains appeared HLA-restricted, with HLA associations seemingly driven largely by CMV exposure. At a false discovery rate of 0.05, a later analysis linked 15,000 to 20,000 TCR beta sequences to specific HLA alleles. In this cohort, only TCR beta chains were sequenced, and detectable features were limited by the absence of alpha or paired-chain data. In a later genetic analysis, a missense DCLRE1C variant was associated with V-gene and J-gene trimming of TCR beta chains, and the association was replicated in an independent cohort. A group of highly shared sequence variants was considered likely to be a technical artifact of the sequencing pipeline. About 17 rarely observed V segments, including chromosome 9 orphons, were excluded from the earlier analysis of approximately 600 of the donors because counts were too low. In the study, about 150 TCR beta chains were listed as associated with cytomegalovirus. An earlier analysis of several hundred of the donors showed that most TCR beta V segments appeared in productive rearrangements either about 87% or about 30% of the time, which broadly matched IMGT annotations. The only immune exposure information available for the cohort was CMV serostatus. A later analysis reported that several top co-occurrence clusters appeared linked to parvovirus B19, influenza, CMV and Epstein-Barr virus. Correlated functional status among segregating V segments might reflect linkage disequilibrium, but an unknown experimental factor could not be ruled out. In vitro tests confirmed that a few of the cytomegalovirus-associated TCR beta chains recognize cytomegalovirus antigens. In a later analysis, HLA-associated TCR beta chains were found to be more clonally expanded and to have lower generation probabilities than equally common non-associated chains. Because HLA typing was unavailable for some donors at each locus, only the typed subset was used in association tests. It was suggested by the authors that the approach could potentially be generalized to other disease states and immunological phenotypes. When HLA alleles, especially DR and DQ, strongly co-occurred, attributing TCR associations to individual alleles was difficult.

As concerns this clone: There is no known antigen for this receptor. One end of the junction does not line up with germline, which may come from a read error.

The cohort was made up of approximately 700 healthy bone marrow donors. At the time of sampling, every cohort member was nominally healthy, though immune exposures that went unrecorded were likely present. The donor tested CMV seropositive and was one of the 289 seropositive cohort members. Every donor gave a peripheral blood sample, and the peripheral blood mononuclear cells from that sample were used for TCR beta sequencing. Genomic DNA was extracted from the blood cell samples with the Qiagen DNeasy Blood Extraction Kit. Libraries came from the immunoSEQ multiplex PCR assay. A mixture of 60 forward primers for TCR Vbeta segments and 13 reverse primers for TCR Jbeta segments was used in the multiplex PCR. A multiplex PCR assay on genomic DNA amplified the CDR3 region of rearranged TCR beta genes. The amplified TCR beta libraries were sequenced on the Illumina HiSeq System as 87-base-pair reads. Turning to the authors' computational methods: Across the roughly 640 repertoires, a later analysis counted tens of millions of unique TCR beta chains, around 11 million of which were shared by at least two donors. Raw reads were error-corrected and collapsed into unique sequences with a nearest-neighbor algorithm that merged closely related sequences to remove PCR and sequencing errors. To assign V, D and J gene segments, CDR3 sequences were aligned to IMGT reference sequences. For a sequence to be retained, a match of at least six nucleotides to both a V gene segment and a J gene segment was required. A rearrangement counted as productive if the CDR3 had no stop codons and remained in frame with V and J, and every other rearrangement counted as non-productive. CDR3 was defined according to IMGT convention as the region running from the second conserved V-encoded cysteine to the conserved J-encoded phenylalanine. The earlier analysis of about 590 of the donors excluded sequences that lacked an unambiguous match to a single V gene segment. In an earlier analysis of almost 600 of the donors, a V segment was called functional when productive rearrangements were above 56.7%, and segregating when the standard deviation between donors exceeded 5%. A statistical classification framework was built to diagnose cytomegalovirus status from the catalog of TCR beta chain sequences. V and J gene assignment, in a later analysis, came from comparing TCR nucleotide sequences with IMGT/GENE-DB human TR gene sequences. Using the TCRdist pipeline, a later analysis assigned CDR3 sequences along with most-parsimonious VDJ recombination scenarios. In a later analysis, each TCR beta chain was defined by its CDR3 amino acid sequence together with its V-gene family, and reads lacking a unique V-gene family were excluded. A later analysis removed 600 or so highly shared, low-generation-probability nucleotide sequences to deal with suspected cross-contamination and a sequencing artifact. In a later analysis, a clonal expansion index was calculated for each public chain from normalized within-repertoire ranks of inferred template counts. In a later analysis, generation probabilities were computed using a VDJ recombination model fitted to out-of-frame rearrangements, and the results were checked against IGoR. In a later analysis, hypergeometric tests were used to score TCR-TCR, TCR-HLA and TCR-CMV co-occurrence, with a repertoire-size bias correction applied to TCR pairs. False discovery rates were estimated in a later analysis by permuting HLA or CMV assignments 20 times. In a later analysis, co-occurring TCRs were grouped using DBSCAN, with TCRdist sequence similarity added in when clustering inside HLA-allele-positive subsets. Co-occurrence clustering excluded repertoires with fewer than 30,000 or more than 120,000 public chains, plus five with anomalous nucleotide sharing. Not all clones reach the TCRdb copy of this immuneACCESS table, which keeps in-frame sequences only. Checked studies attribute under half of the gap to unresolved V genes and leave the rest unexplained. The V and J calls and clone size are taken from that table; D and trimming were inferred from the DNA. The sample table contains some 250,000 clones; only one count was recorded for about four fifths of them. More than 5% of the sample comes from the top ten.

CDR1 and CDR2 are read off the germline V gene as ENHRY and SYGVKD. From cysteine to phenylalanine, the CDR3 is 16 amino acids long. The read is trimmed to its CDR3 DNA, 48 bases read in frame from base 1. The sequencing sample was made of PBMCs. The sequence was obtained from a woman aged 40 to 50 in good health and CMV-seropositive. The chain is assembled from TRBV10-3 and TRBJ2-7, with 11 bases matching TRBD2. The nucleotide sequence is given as TGTGCCACCAGTGCGTTAGGACTAGCGGGCCCCTACGAGCAGTACTTC. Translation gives CATSALGLAGPYEQYF.